One and the same sample provided the 15 T cell receptor beta chains below, sequenced in a study of T cell responses to AZD1222 COVID-19 vaccine. The data were produced by immunoSEQ multiplex PCR, yet TCRdb's version contains in-frame clones alone and is incomplete. Of some 120,000 clones in the sample, 90% were seen once. The starting material was peripheral blood, obtained on day 0 of AZD1222 vaccination. The receptor set was obtained from an adult in good health.

V gene TRBV29-1 combines with J gene TRBJ2-1, with 16 bases lining up with TRBD2. The CDR3 has 19 amino acids. CDR1 is SQVTM and CDR2 is ANQGSEA in the germline V gene. With 7 bases clipped from V and 0 bases from J, the junction kept 12 bases outside the gene matches. The CDR3 DNA reads as TGCAGCGGTACCCCGGGACTAGCGGGAGGGCCTAGCTCCTACAATGAGCAGTTCTTC. It is translated as CSGTPGLAGGPSSYNEQFF.

The J gene is TRBJ1-2, the V gene TRBV4-1, with TRBD1 as a possible D gene (5 bases). Looked up from germline, CDR1 is MGHRA and CDR2 is YSYEKL. The length of the CDR3 is 16 residues. Trimming left V 6 bases short and J 2 bases short, with 19 bases between. CDR3 sequence (DNA): TGCGCCAGCAGGCCCGGAGTCGTGGGGCCCAACTATGGCTACACCTTC. It encodes CASRPGVVGPNYGYTF.

The rearrangement links TRBV30 to TRBJ2-3; 12 bases line up with TRBD2. In germline, CDR1 is GTSNPN, CDR2 SVGIG (reference sequence). Germline trimming cut 7 bases from V and 6 bases from J; bases unmatched to any gene: 5. The CDR3 sequence is 13 residues long. The CDR3 loop reads CASTSGSLDTQYF. CDR3 DNA sequence: TGTGCCTCGACTAGCGGGAGCTTGGATACGCAGTATTTT.

The chain has TRBV5-6 and TRBJ2-5; weak D call: TRBD2 (6 bases). The germline V gene has CDR1 SGHDT and CDR2 YYEEEE. The V and J ends lost 4 bases and 7 bases respectively, with 20 bases between them. This CDR3 contains 15 residues. The CDR3 loop reads CASSPGLSQAGTQYF. CDR3 DNA sequence: TGTGCCAGCAGCCCCGGACTGTCCCAAGCGGGGACCCAGTACTTC.

This chain links TRBV2 with TRBJ1-4; D is unresolved. Germline-derived CDR1 and CDR2 are SNHLY and FYNNEI. Trimming stripped 0 bases from V and 11 bases from J, with 7 bases between. This CDR3 is built from 12 residues. The CDR3 nucleotides are TGTGCCAGCAGTGAAGCCAGGAGGAAACTGTTTTTT. Protein product: CASSEARRKLFF.

V and J are TRBV13 and TRBJ2-7; D call uncertain. This CDR3 has 13 residues. V was clipped by 5 bases and J by 0 bases, with 8 bases between them. Germline V gives CDR1 PRHDT, CDR2 FYEKMQ (reference sequence). The CDR3: CASSADFSYEQYF. CDR3 bases: TGTGCCAGCAGCGCTGATTTCTCCTACGAGCAGTACTTC. The full variable domain, in which reference TRBV13 and TRBJ2-7 provide the parts outside the CDR3, is AAGVIQSPRHLIKEKRETATLKCYPIPRHDTVYWYQQGPGQDPQFLISFYEKMQSDKGSIPDRFSAQQFSDYHSELNMSSLELGDSALYFCASSADFSYEQYFGPGTRLTVT.

The chain couples TRBV6-1 to TRBJ2-7; weak D call: TRBD1 (7 bases). Trimming shortened V by 2 bases and J by 2 bases, and 13 bases separated the two germline ends. Germline values: CDR1 MNHNS, CDR2 SASEGT. There are 15 residues in the CDR3. For the CDR3, the DNA is TGTGCCAGCAGTGAACGGGGGACAGTTCCCTACGAGCAGTACTTC. It is translated as CASSERGTVPYEQYF.

The chain links TRBV7-8 to TRBJ1-4; D gene ambiguous. Between the trimmed V and J ends, which lost 1 base and 8 bases, there was a span of 5 bases. This CDR3 comprises 12 residues. Germline values: CDR1 SGHVS, CDR2 FQNEAQ. CDR3 region: CASSLVQEKLFF. DNA of the CDR3: TGTGCCAGCAGCTTAGTCCAGGAAAAACTGTTTTTT.

Details on this clone: The sample holds other DNA sequences that translate to the same CDR3. The chain employs TRBV5-1 and TRBJ1-1, with D unresolved. Germline V lookup: CDR1 SGHRS, CDR2 YFSETQ. V lost 0 bases and J lost 0, with 3 bases in between. CDR3 length equals 13 residues. The CDR3 coding sequence is TGCGCCAGCAGCTTGGGCTTGAACACTGAAGCTTTCTTT. Translated: CASSLGLNTEAFF.

This clone was picked up one time. The CDR3, as DNA: TGTGCCAGCAGTTACGGCAGGGCCCCTCTGAGAACTGAAGCTTTCTTT. Encoded protein: CASSYGRAPLRTEAFF. The chain recombines TRBV6-5 with TRBJ1-1, with D possibly being TRBD1 (5 bases). Trimming took 2 bases from V and 5 from J, leaving 18 bases between them. CDR1 MNHEY and CDR2 SVGAGI come from the germline V gene. The CDR3 consists of 16 residues.

This clone was counted ten times or more. The chain is built from TRBV28 and TRBJ2-2; TRBD1 matches at 9 bases. CDR3 length: 15 amino acids. The V gene's germline CDR1 is MDHEN and CDR2 SYDVKM. The trim removed 5 bases at V and 6 bases at J, leaving 7 bases unmatched. The CDR3 is CASSLGQGTAGELFF. In nucleotides, the CDR3 is TGTGCCAGCAGTCTCGGACAGGGGACCGCCGGGGAGCTGTTTTTT.

The rearrangement links TRBV24-1 to TRBJ2-1; TRBD2 matches 8 bases. The germline V gene has CDR1 KGHDR and CDR2 SFDVKD. The CDR3 is 14 amino acids. The V gene end was trimmed by 0 bases and the J gene end by 13 bases; junction bases not matched to a gene: 7. CDR3 nucleotide sequence: TGTGCCACCAGTGATTTGGAAACGGGAGGGCGTCAGTTCTTC. Translating gives CATSDLETGGRQFF.

This clone was observed a few times. The same CDR3 can be traced to other DNA sequences in this sample. J is TRBJ2-7 and V is TRBV3-1 (or the pseudogene TRBV3-2); D remains ambiguous. Trimming removed 4 bases at V and 0 bases at J, with 4 bases between. CDR1 is LGHDT, CDR2 YNNKEL, per germline (reference sequence). The CDR3 covers 12 residues. This CDR3 is CASSLSSYEQYF. CDR3 bases: TGTGCCAGCAGCCTAAGCTCCTACGAGCAGTACTTC.

The chain links TRBV7-8 to TRBJ1-2, with a possible D match to TRBD1 (5 bases). This CDR3 is 13 amino acids long. CDR1 and CDR2 from the germline V gene are SGHVS and FQNEAQ. Between the trimmed V and J ends, which lost 3 bases and 6 bases, there was a span of 11 bases. The CDR3 sequence: CASSFTGADGYTF. The CDR3 bases are TGTGCCAGCAGCTTCACAGGTGCGGATGGCTACACCTTC.

This chain connects TRBV4-1 to TRBJ2-1, with TRBD1 matching over 9 bases. The trim removed 1 base at V and 6 bases at J, leaving 1 base unmatched. The CDR3 has 14 amino acids. Germline V CDR1 and CDR2: MGHRA, YSYEKL. The CDR3 DNA is TGCGCCAGCAGCCAAGGGGACAGGGCCAATGAGCAGTTCTTC. Amino acids: CASSQGDRANEQFF.